This record looks at one T cell receptor (beta chain) sequence and its context. Its antigen is still unknown. CD45RO negativity and positive selection for CCR7 defined naive CD8 cells, a population that excluded terminally differentiated effector memory CD45RA+ cells. Healthy and HIV-negative, the adult donors had no recent acute infections or vaccinations. The record originates from a study of shared clonotypes between healthy human individuals. Across the whole study: Serving as donors were a couple of women and three men, whose ages spanned 18 to 49. The study, taken as a whole, reports: Despite large depth, rarefaction showed incomplete sorted-subset sequencing.

Generated by immunoSEQ multiplex PCR, the TCRdb table keeps only in-frame clones and is missing some. In the table there are hundreds of thousands of clones, approximately 95% of which are singletons. The V and J ends lost 7 bases and 2 bases respectively, with 16 bases between them. Looked up from germline, CDR1 is MDHEN and CDR2 is SYDVKM. The CDR3 length is 15 residues. Source material: naive CD8+ T cells sorted from blood. The chain is built from TRBV28 and TRBJ2-3; no clear D gene. The TCR sequence derives from a woman younger than 45 in good health. The CDR3 DNA reads TGTGCCAGCATCTCCCTCCGGGTTTACACAGATACGCAGTATTTT. Translated: CASISLRVYTDTQYF.